The entry below describes one T cell receptor (beta chain). What it recognizes is unknown. MiXCR, run by TCRdb on the RT-PCR reads, gives a single entry per CDR3 protein. The sample holds fewer than 700,000 distinct CDR3 sequences, 13% seen once. These data belong to a study of response to subunit inactivated influenza vaccine. Study-wide results and limits: Each seasonal influenza vaccination, the authors suggested, recruits few new T cells.

Germline V CDR1 and CDR2: ENHRY, SYGVKD. V was clipped by 0 bases and J by 5 bases; unmatched bases: 4. There are 15 residues in the CDR3. The sequenced sample was PBMCs from blood, obtained 45 days after vaccination. The chain uses TRBV10-3 and TRBJ2-5; 9 bases fit TRBD1. This TCR was recovered from a man over 45 who received an inactivated influenza vaccine. The CDR3: CAISESQGAGETQYF. In DNA form, the CDR3 reads TGTGCCATCAGTGAGTCACAGGGGGCTGGGGAGACCCAGTACTTC.